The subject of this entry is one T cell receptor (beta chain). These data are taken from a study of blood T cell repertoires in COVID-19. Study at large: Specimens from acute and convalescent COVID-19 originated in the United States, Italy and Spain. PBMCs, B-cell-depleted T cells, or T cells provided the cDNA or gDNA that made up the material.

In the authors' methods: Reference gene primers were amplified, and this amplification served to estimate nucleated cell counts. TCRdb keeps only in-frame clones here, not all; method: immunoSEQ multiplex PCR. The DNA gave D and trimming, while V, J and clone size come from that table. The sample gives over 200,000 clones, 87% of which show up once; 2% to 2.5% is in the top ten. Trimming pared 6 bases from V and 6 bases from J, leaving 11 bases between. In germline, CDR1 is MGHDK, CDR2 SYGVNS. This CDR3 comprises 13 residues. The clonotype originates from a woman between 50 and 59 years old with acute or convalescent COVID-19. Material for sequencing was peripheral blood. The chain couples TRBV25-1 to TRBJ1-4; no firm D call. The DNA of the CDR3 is TGTGCCAGCAGGGGAGGTAGGGATGAAAAACTGTTTTTT. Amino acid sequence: CASRGGRDEKLFF.